These 28 T cell receptor beta chains share one sample of origin, sequenced in a study of human T cells and chemical hapten exposure. Via MiXCR, TCRdb re-called the RACE reads, giving one row per CDR3 protein. This table has fewer than 95,000 distinct CDR3 sequences, about 11% appearing once. Sample time point: patch test 2, 6 weeks after DPC sensitization. As to treatment: therapeutic diphenylcyclopropenone sensitization with weekly scalp DPC. The starting material was whole blood, obtained in connection with sensitization to the hapten diphenylcyclopropenone (DPC). These receptor sequences come from a man aged 35 to 55 with alopecia areata. Some clones in this sample may be carry-over from other donors' samples.

To note about this clonotype: With a much larger clone just one base away, this may be a read error. The chain joins TRBV28 to TRBJ1-5; a possible D gene is TRBD1 (5 bases). CDR1 and CDR2 (germline): MDHEN, SYDVKM. This CDR3 has 16 amino acids. Trimming removed 5 bases from V and 1 base from J, with 15 bases in between. CDR3 region: CASSRHQGLSNQPQHF. CDR3 bases: TGTGCCAGCAGTAGGCATCAGGGTTTAAGCAATCAGCCCCAGCATTTT.

This clonotype has only a few counts. This chain connects TRBV19 to TRBJ2-3; 8 bases line up with TRBD2. Unmatched junction bases numbered 3, after V lost 4 bases and J lost 0 bases. The germline gives CDR1 LNHDA, CDR2 SQIVND (reference sequence). This CDR3 is 15 amino acids long. The chain's CDR3 is CASSTGGPSTDTQYF. The CDR3 DNA reads TGTGCCAGTAGTACGGGAGGGCCCAGCACAGATACGCAGTATTTT.

This clonotype turned up a few times. The V gene is TRBV28, the J gene TRBJ2-7; the D gene is possibly TRBD1 (5 bases). Germline V gene lookup returns CDR1 MDHEN and CDR2 SYDVKM. Trimming left V 5 bases short and J 5 bases short, with 13 bases between. CDR3 length: 13 amino acids. CDR3 nucleotide sequence: TGTGCCAGCAGTCCCAGGGTTCCCCACGAGCAGTACTTC. Translation gives CASSPRVPHEQYF.

The chain combines TRBV12-5 with TRBJ2-2, with D perhaps matching TRBD1 (5 bases). CDR3 length: 16 residues. Germline CDR1 LGHNT, CDR2 FRNRAP. Trimming shortened V by 1 base and J by 0 bases, and 9 bases separated the two germline ends. The CDR3 loop is CASGLGQGSNTGELFF. The DNA for the CDR3 is TGTGCTAGTGGTTTGGGGCAGGGCTCGAACACCGGGGAGCTGTTTTTT.

V and J are TRBV6-2 or TRBV6-3 and TRBJ2-2; 8 bases are shared with TRBD1. Germline trimming cut 0 bases from V and 3 bases from J; bases unmatched to any gene: 0. From germline, CDR1 is MNHEY and CDR2 SVGEGT. CDR3 size: 15 residues. The CDR3 DNA follows: TGTGCCAGCAGTTACTCGGGACAGGACACCGGGGAGCTGTTTTTT. It specifies CASSYSGQDTGELFF.

The V and J genes are TRBV30 and TRBJ2-1, with D possibly matching TRBD2 (5 bases). The CDR3 runs to 11 residues. Germline CDR1 GTSNPN, CDR2 SVGIG (reference sequence). V was trimmed by 2 bases and J by 7 bases, leaving 6 bases between them. CDR3 in DNA: TGTGCCTGGAGTCCGGGAAATGAGCAGTTCTTC. As protein: CAWSPGNEQFF.

This clonotype appeared many times. The chain is built from TRBV9 and TRBJ2-1; D is undetermined. The CDR3 runs 15 residues. The V gene's germline CDR1 is SGDLS and CDR2 YYNGEE. V was pared by 0 bases and J by 1 base, with 8 bases between. CDR3 in amino acids: CASSVEAISYNEQFF. CDR3 nucleotides: TGTGCCAGCAGCGTAGAGGCCATATCCTACAATGAGCAGTTCTTC.

The chain recombines TRBV5-6 with TRBJ2-1; 8 nucleotides line up with TRBD1. CDR1 is SGHDT and CDR2 is YYEEEE in the germline V gene. V was clipped by 5 bases and J by 16 bases; unmatched bases: 8. This CDR3 contains 11 residues. As DNA, the CDR3 is TGTGCCAGCAGTCTCCGGGACAGGCGCTTCTTC. The encoded protein is CASSLRDRRFF.

The V gene is TRBV24-1, the J gene TRBJ1-5; D is unresolved. This CDR3 comprises 16 residues. Germline V gene data show CDR1 as KGHDR and CDR2 as SFDVKD. The germline V and J ends were trimmed by 2 bases and 2 bases, with 12 bases remaining between them. CDR3 residues: CATSDSEGRGNQPQHF. CDR3 sequence (DNA): TGTGCCACCAGTGATTCGGAAGGGAGAGGCAATCAGCCCCAGCATTTT.

This clonotype occurred many times. The CDR3 sequence is CSAGGETQYF. The CDR3 nucleotides are TGCAGTGCTGGGGGGGAGACCCAGTACTTC. V and J are TRBV20-1 and TRBJ2-5, with a tentative D call TRBD2 (6 bases). CDR1 and CDR2 from the germline V gene are DFQATT and SNEGSKA (reference sequence). The length of the CDR3 is 10 residues. With 5 bases removed from V and 5 bases from J, the gap between germline ends came to 6 bases.

V gene TRBV6-2 or TRBV6-3 combines with J gene TRBJ2-1; 8 bases match TRBD1. Germline-derived CDR1 and CDR2 are MNHEY and SVGEGT. The CDR3 runs 17 residues. The junction had 13 bases not matched to a gene; V was cut back by 0 bases and J by 9 bases. The CDR3 sequence: CASSYSIEYRGNGEQFF. The CDR3 DNA reads TGTGCCAGCAGTTACTCTATAGAGTACAGGGGGAATGGTGAGCAGTTCTTC.

This clonotype appeared many times. CDR3 region: CSVVLGNIQYF. Written as DNA, the CDR3 is TGCAGCGTTGTTCTTGGAAACATTCAGTACTTC. This chain joins TRBV29-1 and TRBJ2-4; D unresolved. The CDR3 contains 11 residues. V lost 4 bases to trimming and J lost 6 bases, with 7 bases between them. Germline CDR1 and CDR2: SQVTM and ANQGSEA.

This clonotype has at least ten counts. This rearrangement joins TRBV28 to TRBJ1-6; 7 nucleotides agree with TRBD1. The CDR3 is 14 amino acids. The trim removed 3 bases at V and 8 bases at J, leaving 4 bases unmatched. CDR1 and CDR2 (germline): MDHEN, SYDVKM. CDR3 bases: TGTGCCAGCAGTTTCGCCAGGGGGTATTCACCCCTCCACTTT. Translation: CASSFARGYSPLHF.

CDR3 region: CASSLRGGGGTDTQYF. CDR3 nucleotide sequence: TGTGCCAGCAGCTTGAGGGGCGGGGGCGGAACAGATACGCAGTATTTT. This chain links TRBV5-4 with TRBJ2-3; tentatively, D is TRBD2 (7 bases). Germline CDR1 is SGHNT and CDR2 is YYREEE (reference sequence). The CDR3 is 16 amino acids. The V and J ends lost 1 base and 3 bases respectively, with 15 bases between them.

This clonotype has just a few counts. The chain links TRBV11-2 to TRBJ2-5, with D possibly matching TRBD1 (6 bases). Germline loops: CDR1 SGHAT, CDR2 FQNNGV. Trimming pared 5 bases from V and 5 bases from J, leaving 12 bases between. CDR3 size: 13 residues. CDR3 in DNA: TGTGCCAGCAGCCCGGGTACAGGGGAGACCCAGTACTTC. This gives the protein CASSPGTGETQYF.

This clonotype turned up a few times. The genes are TRBV20-1 and TRBJ2-1, with a tentative D call TRBD2 (6 bases). V lost 3 bases, J lost 5 bases, and 11 bases lay in between. The CDR3 sequence is 13 residues long. Germline CDR1 is DFQATT and CDR2 is SNEGSKA (reference sequence). The CDR3 sequence: CSARGTVHNEQFF. For the CDR3, the DNA is TGCAGTGCTAGGGGGACTGTTCACAATGAGCAGTTCTTC.

This chain links TRBV5-6 with TRBJ1-1; tentatively, D is TRBD1 (5 bases). The length of the CDR3 is 12 residues. Trimming removed 2 bases at V and 4 bases at J, with 6 bases between. In germline, CDR1 is SGHDT, CDR2 YYEEEE. This chain's CDR3 is CASSFRVTEAFF. DNA of the CDR3: TGTGCCAGCAGCTTCAGGGTCACTGAAGCTTTCTTT.

V usage is TRBV6-5 and J usage is TRBJ2-7; 9 positions match TRBD1. The CDR3 runs to 15 residues. J gave up 6 bases and V 6 bases, and 12 bases lay outside the gene matches. Per germline, CDR1 MNHEY and CDR2 SVGAGI. Here the CDR3 DNA reads TGTGCCAGCAGACCTCCGGGACAGGGAGTTAGCGAGCAGTACTTC. It translates to CASRPPGQGVSEQYF.

This clonotype was counted at least ten times. The V call is TRBV25-1, the J call TRBJ1-4, with D possibly matching TRBD1 (6 bases). Per the germline V gene, CDR1 is MGHDK and CDR2 is SYGVNS. V dropped 4 bases and J dropped 7 bases, with 13 bases sitting between them. The CDR3 is made up of 14 amino acids. Here the CDR3 DNA reads TGTGCCAGCAGTGTAAGGGGGGCGGGTGAAAAACTGTTTTTT. Amino acids: CASSVRGAGEKLFF.

This clonotype was seen only a few times. This chain uses TRBV24-1 with TRBJ2-1, with 11 bases that match TRBD2. Germline V lookup: CDR1 KGHDR, CDR2 SFDVKD. CDR3 length: 17 amino acids. V lost 5 bases, J lost 7 bases, and 12 bases stayed unmatched. Here the CDR3 DNA reads TGTGCCACCAGTGCTCAATCCCTAGGGACTAGCGGTAATGAGCAGTTCTTC. Its translation: CATSAQSLGTSGNEQFF.

This clonotype was found a few times. The chain recombines TRBV7-3 with TRBJ2-1; TRBD2 matches 9 bases. V gave up 4 bases and J gave up 10 bases; unmatched junction bases: 5. The germline V gene has CDR1 SGHTA and CDR2 FQGTGA. The CDR3 runs 13 residues. The chain's CDR3 is CASSWSLAGEQFF. CDR3 bases: TGTGCCAGCAGCTGGTCCCTAGCGGGAGAGCAGTTCTTC. The whole variable domain, filled in from reference TRBV7-3 and TRBJ2-1, reads GAGVSQTPSNKVTEKGKYVELRCDPISGHTALYWYRQSLGQGPEFLIYFQGTGAADDSGLPNDRFFAVRPEGSVSTLKIQRTERGDSAVYLCASSWSLAGEQFFGPGTRLTVL.

Ten or more counts support this clonotype. The V gene is TRBV29-1, the J gene TRBJ1-2; D ambiguous. V gave up 6 bases and J gave up 5 bases, with 13 bases separating them. Per germline, CDR1 SQVTM and CDR2 ANQGSEA. This CDR3 has 12 amino acids. The DNA for the CDR3 is TGCAGCGTCGTTGTGGGCCTATATGGCTACACCTTC. Translated: CSVVVGLYGYTF. Full variable domain (outside the CDR3, taken from reference TRBV29-1 and TRBJ1-2): SAVISQKPSRDICQRGTSLTIQCQVDSQVTMMFWYRQQPGQSLTLIATANQGSEATYESGFVIDKFPISRPNLTFSTLTVSNMSPEDSSIYLCSVVVGLYGYTFGSGTRLTVV.

This clonotype came up a few times. This sequence joins TRBV12-3 or TRBV12-4 and TRBJ2-4, with D perhaps given as TRBD1 or TRBD2 (5 bases each). This CDR3 spans 13 amino acids. With 6 bases removed from V and 6 bases from J, the gap between germline ends came to 12 bases. CDR3 residues: CASSDSGTNIQYF. The CDR3 DNA is TGTGCCAGCAGCGACTCCGGGACAAACATTCAGTACTTC.

J is TRBJ2-2 and V is TRBV14; possibly TRBD1 or TRBD2 for D (6 bases each). The CDR3 has 14 residues. The V and J ends lost 4 bases and 5 bases respectively, with 11 bases between them. Germline CDR1 SGHDN, CDR2 FVKESK. CDR3 nucleotide sequence: TGTGCCAGCAGCCGTTGGGGGGCTACCGGGGAGCTGTTTTTT. Protein: CASSRWGATGELFF.

This clonotype was observed many times. For the CDR3, the DNA is TGTGCCGGTGGCAGCAGGGCGACCGGGGAGCTGTTTTTT. As protein: CAGGSRATGELFF. The chain combines TRBV28 with TRBJ2-2; maybe TRBD1 (5 bases). Trimming took off 11 bases at V and 5 bases at J, with 15 bases between the two ends. This CDR3 region has 13 residues. The V gene's germline CDR1 is MDHEN and CDR2 SYDVKM.

This clonotype has a handful of counts. This chain joins TRBV4-3 and TRBJ2-6, with a possible D match to TRBD2 (6 bases). Germline CDR1 reads LGHNA; CDR2 reads YSLEER. The ends were cut back, 0 bases at V and 2 bases at J, with 11 bases in the middle. This CDR3 spans 17 amino acids. CDR3 region: CASSQEEGFAGANVLTF. The CDR3 DNA sequence: TGCGCCAGCAGCCAAGAGGAGGGATTTGCTGGGGCCAACGTCCTGACTTTC.

The genes are TRBV7-2 and TRBJ1-1; 7 nucleotides match TRBD1. The CDR3 loop spans 16 amino acids. Trimming cost V 5 bases and J 9 bases; bases outside gene matches: 18. Germline V gene lookup returns CDR1 SGHTA and CDR2 FQGNSA. CDR3 protein: CASSPSFGRGTVKAFF. As DNA, the CDR3 is TGTGCCAGCAGCCCATCATTCGGGAGAGGGACAGTAAAAGCTTTCTTT.

This clonotype was recorded a few times. The chain combines TRBV6-5 with TRBJ1-1; D is undetermined. Germline lookup yields CDR1 MNHEY and CDR2 SVGAGI. The CDR3 runs to 13 residues. V shed 7 bases and J shed 8 bases, with 17 bases lying between them. CDR3 DNA sequence: TGTGCCAGCACCCGAGACCCAGGATGGGAAGCTTTCTTT. Protein: CASTRDPGWEAFF.